The following is a TCR beta chain sequence with its context. What it binds is not known. These data belong to a study of T-cell memory formation after mild COVID-19. Regarding the study as a whole: Pre-infection memory showed some responding clones, and this suggested that cross-reactive memory joined.

Trimming took 5 bases from V and 0 from J; bases not matched to a gene: 6. CDR3 length: 16 amino acids. Germline CDR1 reads SGHVS; CDR2 reads FQNEAQ. TCRdb independently ran MiXCR on the 5' RACE reads; one entry per CDR3 protein. The sample yields around 250,000 distinct CDR3 sequences, roughly 14% seen once. This TCR was recovered from an adult woman who had mild COVID-19 (a few samples of this study predate the infection). Cell type and time point are not known. Sequencing was carried out using PBMCs or a T cell subset sorted from them (not recorded which). The chain is built from TRBV7-8 and TRBJ1-1; 10 bases fit TRBD1. In DNA form, the CDR3 reads TGTGCCAGCAGCCCCGGACAGGGGGTGATGAACACTGAAGCTTTCTTT. Translation gives CASSPGQGVMNTEAFF. Based on the CDR3 plus reference TRBV7-8 and TRBJ1-1, the full variable domain is GAGVSQSPRYKVAKRGQDVALRCDPISGHVSLFWYQQALGQGPEFLTYFQNEAQLDKSGLPSDRFFAERPEGSVSTLKIQRTQQEDSAVYLCASSPGQGVMNTEAFFGQGTRLTVV.